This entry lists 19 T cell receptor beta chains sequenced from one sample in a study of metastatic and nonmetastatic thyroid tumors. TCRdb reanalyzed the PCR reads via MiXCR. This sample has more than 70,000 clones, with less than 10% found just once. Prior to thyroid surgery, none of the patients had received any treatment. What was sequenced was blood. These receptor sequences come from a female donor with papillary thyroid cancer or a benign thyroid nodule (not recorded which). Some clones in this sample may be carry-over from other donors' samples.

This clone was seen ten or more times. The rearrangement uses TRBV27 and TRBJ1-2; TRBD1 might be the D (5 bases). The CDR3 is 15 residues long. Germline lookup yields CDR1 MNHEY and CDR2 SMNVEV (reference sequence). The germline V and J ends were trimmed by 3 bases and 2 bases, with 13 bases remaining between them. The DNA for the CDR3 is TGTGCCAGCAGTTTGGAGGGACTGGCGAACTATGGCTACACCTTC. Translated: CASSLEGLANYGYTF.

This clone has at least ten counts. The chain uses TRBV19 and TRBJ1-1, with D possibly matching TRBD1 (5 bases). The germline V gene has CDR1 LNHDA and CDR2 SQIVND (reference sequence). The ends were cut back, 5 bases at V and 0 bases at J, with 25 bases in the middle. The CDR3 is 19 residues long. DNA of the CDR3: TGTGCCAGTAGTCCAACATGGGGGAGGGACGGGAGGTTGAACACTGAAGCTTTCTTT. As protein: CASSPTWGRDGRLNTEAFF.

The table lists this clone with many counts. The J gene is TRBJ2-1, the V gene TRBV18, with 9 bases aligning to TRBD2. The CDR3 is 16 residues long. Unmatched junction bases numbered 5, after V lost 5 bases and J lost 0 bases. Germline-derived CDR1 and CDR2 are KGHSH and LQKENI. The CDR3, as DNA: TGTGCCAGCTCATTAGCGGGGGAGACCTCCTACAATGAGCAGTTCTTC. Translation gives CASSLAGETSYNEQFF. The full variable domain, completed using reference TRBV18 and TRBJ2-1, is NAGVMQNPRHLVRRRGQEARLRCSPMKGHSHVYWYRQLPEEGLKFMVYLQKENIIDESGMPKERFSAEFPKEGPSILRIQQVVRGDSAAYFCASSLAGETSYNEQFFGPGTRLTVL.

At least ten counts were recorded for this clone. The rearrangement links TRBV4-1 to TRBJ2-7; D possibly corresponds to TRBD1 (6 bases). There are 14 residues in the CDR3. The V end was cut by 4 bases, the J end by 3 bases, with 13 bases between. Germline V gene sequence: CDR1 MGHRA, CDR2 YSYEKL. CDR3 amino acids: CASSRLVRGYEQYF. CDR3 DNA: TGCGCCAGCAGCCGTCTGGTCAGGGGCTACGAGCAGTACTTC.

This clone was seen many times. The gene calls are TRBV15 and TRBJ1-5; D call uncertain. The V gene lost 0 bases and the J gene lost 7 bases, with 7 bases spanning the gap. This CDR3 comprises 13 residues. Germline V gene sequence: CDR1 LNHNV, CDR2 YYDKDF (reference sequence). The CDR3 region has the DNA TGTGCCACCAGCAGAGACCGGTACCAGCCCCAGCATTTT. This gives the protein CATSRDRYQPQHF.

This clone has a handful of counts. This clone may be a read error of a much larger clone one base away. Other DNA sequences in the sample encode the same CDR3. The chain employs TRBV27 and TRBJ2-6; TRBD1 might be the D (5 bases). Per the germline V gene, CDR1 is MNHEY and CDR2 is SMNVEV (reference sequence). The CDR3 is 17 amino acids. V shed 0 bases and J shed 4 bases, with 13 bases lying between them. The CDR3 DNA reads TGTGCCAGCAGTTTATCAACAGGTCGATCCGGGGCCAACGTCCTGACTTTC. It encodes CASSLSTGRSGANVLTF.

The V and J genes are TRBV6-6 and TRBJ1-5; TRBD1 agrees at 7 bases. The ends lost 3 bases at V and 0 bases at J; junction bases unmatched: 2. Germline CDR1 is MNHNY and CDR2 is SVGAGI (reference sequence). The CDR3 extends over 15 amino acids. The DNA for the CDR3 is TGTGCCAGCAGTTATACAGGGGATAGCAATCAGCCCCAGCATTTT. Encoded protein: CASSYTGDSNQPQHF.

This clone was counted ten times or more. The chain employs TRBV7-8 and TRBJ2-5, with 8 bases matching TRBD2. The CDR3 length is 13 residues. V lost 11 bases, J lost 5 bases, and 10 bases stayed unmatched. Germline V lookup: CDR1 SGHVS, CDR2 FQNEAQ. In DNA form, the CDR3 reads TGTGCCGGAGGTCGGGGGGGCGGGGAGACCCAGTACTTC. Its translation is CAGGRGGGETQYF.

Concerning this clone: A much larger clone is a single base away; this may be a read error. CDR3 DNA sequence: TGCGCCAGCATCTGGGCCCGCTCCTACGAGCAGTACTTC. Translation: CASIWARSYEQYF. The chain couples TRBV10-2 to TRBJ2-7; no firm D call. Germline CDR1 is WSHSY and CDR2 is SAAADI. The ends were cut back, 7 bases at V and 0 bases at J, with 10 bases in the middle. The length of the CDR3 is 13 residues.

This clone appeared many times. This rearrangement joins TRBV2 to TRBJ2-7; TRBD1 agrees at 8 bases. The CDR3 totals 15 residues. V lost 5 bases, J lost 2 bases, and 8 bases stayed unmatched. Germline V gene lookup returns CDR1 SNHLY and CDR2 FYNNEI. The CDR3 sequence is CASSNGQGPTYEQYF. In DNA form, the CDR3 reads TGTGCCAGCAGTAACGGACAGGGCCCAACCTACGAGCAGTACTTC. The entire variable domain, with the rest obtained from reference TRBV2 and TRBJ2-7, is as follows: EPEVTQTPSHQVTQMGQEVILRCVPISNHLYFYWYRQILGQKVEFLVSFYNNEISEKSEIFDDQFSVERPDGSNFTLKIRSTKLEDSAMYFCASSNGQGPTYEQYFGPGTRLTVT.

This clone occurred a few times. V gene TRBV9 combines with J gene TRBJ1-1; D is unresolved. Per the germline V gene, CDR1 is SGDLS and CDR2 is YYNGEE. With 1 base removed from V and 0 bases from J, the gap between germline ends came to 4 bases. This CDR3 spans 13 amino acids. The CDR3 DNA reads TGTGCCAGCAGCGTACGGTTGAACACTGAAGCTTTCTTT. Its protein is CASSVRLNTEAFF.

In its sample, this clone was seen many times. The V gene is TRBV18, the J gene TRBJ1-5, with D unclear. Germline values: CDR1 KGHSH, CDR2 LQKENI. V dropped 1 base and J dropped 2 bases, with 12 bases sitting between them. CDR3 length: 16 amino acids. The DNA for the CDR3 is TGTGCCAGCTCACCACGGACGGGATCGGGCAATCAGCCCCAGCATTTT. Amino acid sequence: CASSPRTGSGNQPQHF.

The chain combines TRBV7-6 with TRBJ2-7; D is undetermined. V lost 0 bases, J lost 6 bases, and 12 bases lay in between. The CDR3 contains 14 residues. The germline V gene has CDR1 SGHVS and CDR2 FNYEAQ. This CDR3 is CASSLASSSPEQYF. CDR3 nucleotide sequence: TGTGCCAGCAGCTTAGCGAGTTCCAGCCCCGAGCAGTACTTC.

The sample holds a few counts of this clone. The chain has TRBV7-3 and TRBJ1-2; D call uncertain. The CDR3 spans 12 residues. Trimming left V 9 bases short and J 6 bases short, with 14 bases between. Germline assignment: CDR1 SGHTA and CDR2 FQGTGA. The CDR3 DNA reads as TGTGCCAGATGGTCCTCAACGGATGGCTACACCTTC. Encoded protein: CARWSSTDGYTF.

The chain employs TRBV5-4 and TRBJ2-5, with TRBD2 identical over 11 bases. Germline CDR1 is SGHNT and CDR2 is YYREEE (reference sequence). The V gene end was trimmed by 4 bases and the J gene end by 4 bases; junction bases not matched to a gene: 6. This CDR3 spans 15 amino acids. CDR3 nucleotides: TGTGCCAGCAGCGGTAGCGGGGGGGCAGGAGAGACCCAGTACTTC. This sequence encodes CASSGSGGAGETQYF.

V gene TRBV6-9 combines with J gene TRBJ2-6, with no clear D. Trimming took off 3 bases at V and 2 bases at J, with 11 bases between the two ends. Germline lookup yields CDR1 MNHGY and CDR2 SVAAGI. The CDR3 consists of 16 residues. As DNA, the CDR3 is TGTGCCAGCAGTTACGCGTACAGAGCTGGGGCCAACGTCCTGACTTTC. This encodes CASSYAYRAGANVLTF.

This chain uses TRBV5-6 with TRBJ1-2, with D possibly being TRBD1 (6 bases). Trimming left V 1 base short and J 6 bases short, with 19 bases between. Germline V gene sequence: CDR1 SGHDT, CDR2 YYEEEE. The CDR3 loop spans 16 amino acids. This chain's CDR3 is CASSLISTGKSHGYTF. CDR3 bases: TGTGCCAGCAGCTTGATTAGTACAGGGAAATCTCATGGCTACACCTTC.

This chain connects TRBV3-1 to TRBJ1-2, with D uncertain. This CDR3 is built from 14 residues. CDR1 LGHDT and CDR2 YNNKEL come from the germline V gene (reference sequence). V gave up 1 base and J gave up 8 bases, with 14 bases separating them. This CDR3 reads CASSQGAAPGGYTF. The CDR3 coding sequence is TGTGCCAGCAGCCAAGGGGCAGCCCCGGGGGGCTACACCTTC. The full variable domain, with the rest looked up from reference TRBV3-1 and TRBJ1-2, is DTAVSQTPKYLVTQMGNDKSIKCEQNLGHDTMYWYKQDSKKFLKIMFSYNNKELIINETVPNRFSPKSPDKAHLNLHINSLELGDSAVYFCASSQGAAPGGYTFGSGTRLTVV.

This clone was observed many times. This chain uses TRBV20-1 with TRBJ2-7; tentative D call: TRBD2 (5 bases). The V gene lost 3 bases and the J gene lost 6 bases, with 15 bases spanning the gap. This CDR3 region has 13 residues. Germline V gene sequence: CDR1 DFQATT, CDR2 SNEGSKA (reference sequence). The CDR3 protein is CSASIGITTEQYF. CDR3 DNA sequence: TGCAGTGCTAGTATCGGGATCACGACCGAGCAGTACTTC.